This is a list of T cell receptor beta chains from one sample in a study of blood T cell repertoires in COVID-19. The assay was immunoSEQ multiplex PCR, and TCRdb's table has in-frame clones only and misses some. This table holds fewer than 75,000 clones, about four fifths found once. Material for sequencing was peripheral blood. The receptors derive from a woman aged 60-75 years with acute or convalescent COVID-19. Both conserved end residues are part of each CDR3.

len: 15; v_gene: TRBV19; CDR3aa: CASNEGGTGSETQYF
len: 16; v_gene: TRBV11-2; CDR3aa: CASSLGGLAGGGTQYF
len: 15; v_gene: TRBV7-2; CDR3aa: CASSFPGQGAYEQYF
len: 15; v_gene: TRBV2; CDR3aa: CASSEVGQEYQPQHF
len: 15; v_gene: TRBV18; CDR3aa: CASSPGTGGLDEQFF
len: 14; v_gene: TRBV5-1; CDR3aa: CASMEGNSYNEQFF
len: 13; v_gene: TRBV19; CDR3aa: CASSMGAYSPLHF
len: 15; v_gene: TRBV2; CDR3aa: CASRTSGGNQETQYF
len: 13; v_gene: TRBV2; CDR3aa: CASSGQGVQPQHF
len: 14; v_gene: TRBV29-1; CDR3aa: CSVPGTSGGFEQYF
len: 16; v_gene: TRBV4-1; CDR3aa: CASSSHTSGTAYEQYF
len: 10; v_gene: TRBV20-1; CDR3aa: CSARRDGYTF
len: 15; v_gene: TRBV19; CDR3aa: CASSPGQAINQPQHF
len: 15; v_gene: TRBV4-1; CDR3aa: CASSQGSGTGDGYTF
len: 14; v_gene: TRBV3-1/TRBV3-2; CDR3aa: CASSPSLTPDTQYF
len: 14; v_gene: TRBV5-5; CDR3aa: CASSLGQGFYEQYF
len: 12; v_gene: TRBV2; CDR3aa: CASSETADTQYF
len: 13; v_gene: TRBV19; CDR3aa: CASRTGISYGYTF